The T cell receptor beta chain under discussion was sequenced for a study of CD8+CD57+ T cells in acquired aplastic anemia. Study background: The DNA of sorted CD4+ and CD8+ cells averaged about 3 ug. Researchers reported that healthy donors averaged about 11 million reads for CD4+ cells. Study-wide results and limits: A significant difference in CD8+ Simpson's diversity between patients and controls was not found. The study identified 25 to 30 CD8+ CDR3 sequences shared by patients and controls.

This clonotype was picked up a small number of times. The target antigen is unknown. At one end the junction does not follow the germline gene, possibly because of a read error. Germline V gene data show CDR1 as GTSNPN and CDR2 as SVGIG (reference sequence). The CDR3 contains 13 residues. Researchers used genomic DNA as the template to profile TCR beta VDJ and CDR3. TCRdb re-called the reads with MiXCR, one entry per CDR3 protein. This sample carries some 47,000 distinct CDR3 sequences, about 73% of them seen once, and the ten largest clones take 30% to 40%. Material for sequencing was sorted CD4+, CD8+, or CD8+CD57+ T cells (not recorded which) from PBMCs. This sequence originates from a human donor in good health, serving as a control. The chain joins TRBV30 to TRBJ2-7; 7 bases line up with TRBD1. The CDR3 sequence: CAWRLGQSYEQHF. In nucleotides, the CDR3 is TGTGCCTGGAGGCTGGGACAGTCTTACGAGCAGCACTTC.